Following are 31 T cell receptor beta chains from one sample sequenced in a study of blood T cell repertoires in COVID-19. The data were produced by immunoSEQ multiplex PCR, yet TCRdb's version contains in-frame clones alone and is incomplete. The sample records over 100,000 clones, less than 90% being singletons. Sequenced input: PBMCs or T cells enriched from blood (not recorded which). These receptors came from a young woman who had recovered from COVID-19.

The gene calls are TRBV4-3 and TRBJ1-6; D may be TRBD1 (6 bases). Germline-derived CDR1 and CDR2 are LGHNA and YSLEER. The CDR3 runs 15 residues. Trimming left V 0 bases short and J 7 bases short, with 10 bases between. CDR3 sequence: CASSQDSDRNSPLHF. The CDR3 nucleotides read TGCGCCAGCAGCCAAGATAGCGACAGGAATTCACCCCTCCACTTT.

This chain links TRBV27 with TRBJ1-5; D not resolved. The ends were cut back, 5 bases at V and 6 bases at J, with 20 bases in the middle. This CDR3 contains 16 residues. In germline, CDR1 is MNHEY, CDR2 SMNVEV (reference sequence). CDR3 loop: CASSPREGLNRQPQHF. In nucleotides, the CDR3 is TGTGCCAGCAGTCCCCGGGAAGGGCTAAATCGTCAGCCCCAGCATTTT.

The V and J genes are TRBV30 and TRBJ1-5; no definite D call. V lost 2 bases, J lost 4 bases, and 9 bases lay in between. This CDR3 region has 13 residues. Germline CDR1 GTSNPN, CDR2 SVGIG (reference sequence). DNA of the CDR3: TGTGCCTGGAGTCCAGCGGGGAATCAGCCCCAGCATTTT. Protein: CAWSPAGNQPQHF.

The chain joins TRBV4-1 to TRBJ2-2, with D perhaps TRBD2 (7 bases). Germline CDR1 is MGHRA and CDR2 is YSYEKL. This CDR3 comprises 17 residues. Trimming took 3 bases from V and 2 from J, leaving 16 bases between them. CDR3 sequence (DNA): TGCGCCAGCAGCCAGTTTCGGGCGGGGGCAAACACCGGGGAGCTGTTTTTT. It specifies CASSQFRAGANTGELFF.

The chain has TRBV7-8 and TRBJ2-5, with D maybe TRBD1 (6 bases). Trimming left V 5 bases short and J 4 bases short, with 17 bases between. This CDR3 contains 15 residues. Germline assignment: CDR1 SGHVS and CDR2 FQNEAQ. This chain's CDR3 is CASSPWDKFRETQYF. For the CDR3, the DNA is TGTGCCAGCAGCCCCTGGGACAAATTCCGAGAGACCCAGTACTTC.

The rearrangement uses TRBV11-2 and TRBJ2-4; D gene uncertain. Trimming cost V 3 bases and J 6 bases, with 12 bases left between them. The CDR3 totals 14 residues. CDR1 and CDR2 (germline): SGHAT, FQNNGV. DNA for the CDR3: TGTGCCAGCAGCTTCCCCAGCGAATTAAACATTCAGTACTTC. Translation gives CASSFPSELNIQYF.

The chain is built from TRBV5-5 and TRBJ2-3; perhaps TRBD2 as D (6 bases). CDR3 length: 14 residues. Trimming stripped 0 bases from V and 6 bases from J, with 11 bases between. Germline V lookup: CDR1 SGHKS, CDR2 YYEKEE (reference sequence). CDR3 sequence (DNA): TGTGCCAGCAGCTTGGTCGGGAGCGGCGATACGCAGTATTTT. Translating it yields CASSLVGSGDTQYF.

This rearrangement joins TRBV19 to TRBJ2-5; D perhaps matches TRBD1 (5 bases). The CDR3 is 14 residues long. The germline V gene has CDR1 LNHDA and CDR2 SQIVND (reference sequence). Trimming took off 2 bases at V and 2 bases at J, with 9 bases between the two ends. CDR3 in amino acids: CASSISQGQETQYF. In nucleotides, the CDR3 is TGTGCCAGTAGTATATCCCAGGGACAAGAGACCCAGTACTTC.

This clone showed up just a few times. The V gene is TRBV5-5, the J gene TRBJ2-7, with TRBD2 as a possible D gene (5 bases). The germline gives CDR1 SGHKS, CDR2 YYEKEE (reference sequence). The CDR3 is made up of 16 amino acids. V lost 0 bases and J lost 3, with 16 bases in between. CDR3 residues: CASSLVGIGESYEQYF. The CDR3 DNA sequence: TGTGCCAGCAGCTTGGTTGGGATCGGGGAAAGCTACGAGCAGTACTTC.

The chain is built from TRBV4-2 and TRBJ2-2; 8 nucleotides agree with TRBD1. CDR1 LGHNA and CDR2 YNFKEQ come from the germline V gene. The CDR3 has 16 amino acids. V was clipped by 2 bases and J by 2 bases; unmatched bases: 4. The CDR3: CASSQSGGANTGELFF. In DNA, the CDR3 is TGTGCCAGCAGCCAATCAGGGGGCGCCAACACCGGGGAGCTGTTTTTT.

The chain couples TRBV28 to TRBJ2-5; perhaps TRBD2 as D (5 bases). The V gene's germline CDR1 is MDHEN and CDR2 SYDVKM. Trimming removed 8 bases at V and 5 bases at J, with 18 bases between. The CDR3 spans 14 residues. The CDR3 spells CASQRAGRRETQYF. The CDR3, as DNA: TGTGCCAGCCAGAGGGCCGGTAGACGGGAGACCCAGTACTTC.

The chain uses TRBV7-6 and TRBJ2-3; the D gene is possibly TRBD1 (5 bases). Germline CDR1 SGHVS, CDR2 FNYEAQ. This CDR3 comprises 16 residues. Trimming took 2 bases from V and 3 from J, leaving 15 bases between them. Here the CDR3 DNA reads TGTGCCAGCAGCTTATGGGGCCTCGGGTTGACAGATACGCAGTATTTT. Encoded protein: CASSLWGLGLTDTQYF.

V is TRBV7-2 and J is TRBJ2-3, with 10 nucleotides matching TRBD2. Germline V gene lookup returns CDR1 SGHTA and CDR2 FQGNSA. Trimming took 4 bases from V and 2 from J; bases not matched to a gene: 6. This CDR3 spans 16 amino acids. Written as DNA, the CDR3 is TGTGCCAGCAGCTCGGGAGCGGGAGGGTCCACAGATACGCAGTATTTT. It translates to CASSSGAGGSTDTQYF.

V is TRBV18 and J is TRBJ1-6, with 9 bases lining up with TRBD1. The CDR3 is 15 amino acids. From germline, CDR1 is KGHSH and CDR2 LQKENI. V trimming: 1 base; J trimming: 11 bases; junction bases outside the gene matches: 6. The CDR3: CASSPQRDRVTPLHF. CDR3 DNA: TGTGCCAGCTCACCACAACGGGACAGGGTAACACCCCTCCACTTT.

The chain joins TRBV5-8 to TRBJ1-5; 7 bases line up with TRBD1. J lost 0 bases, V lost 4 bases, and 16 bases had no gene match. In germline, CDR1 is SGHTS, CDR2 YDEGEE. This CDR3 has 19 amino acids. The CDR3: CASSGLRDRAIGSNQPQHF. The CDR3, as DNA: TGTGCCAGCAGCGGACTTCGCGACAGGGCCATCGGTAGCAATCAGCCCCAGCATTTT.

This clone was detected once. The J gene is TRBJ2-5, the V gene TRBV6-2 or TRBV6-3; 10 bases line up with TRBD2. J gave up 2 bases and V 4 bases, and 7 bases lay outside the gene matches. Germline V lookup: CDR1 MNHEY, CDR2 SVGEGT. The CDR3 contains 16 residues. The DNA of the CDR3 is TGTGCCAGCAGTTCGAGCCTAGCGGGAGCGCAAGAGACCCAGTACTTC. Translation: CASSSSLAGAQETQYF.

The rearrangement joins TRBV12-3 or TRBV12-4 to TRBJ1-2, with 7 bases aligning to TRBD1. The CDR3 is made up of 13 amino acids. Trimming removed 7 bases from V and 4 bases from J; junction bases left unmatched: 6. The CDR3 DNA reads TGTGCCAGCAATATCAACAGGGGCTATGGCTACACCTTC. It specifies CASNINRGYGYTF.

The chain joins TRBV7-9 to TRBJ2-1; 8 positions match TRBD2. The CDR3 runs 14 residues. The germline V gene encodes CDR1 SEHNR and CDR2 FQNEAQ (reference sequence). With V trimmed by 3 bases and J by 4 bases, 2 bases remained unmatched. This chain's CDR3 is CASSLSGGYNEQFF. The CDR3 region has the DNA TGTGCCAGCAGCTTGAGCGGGGGATACAATGAGCAGTTCTTC. The whole variable domain, remainder taken from reference TRBV7-9 and TRBJ2-1, is DTGVSQNPRHKITKRGQNVTFRCDPISEHNRLYWYRQTLGQGPEFLTYFQNEAQLEKSRLLSDRFSAERPKGSFSTLEIQRTEQGDSAMYLCASSLSGGYNEQFFGPGTRLTVL.

The chain uses TRBV5-1 and TRBJ2-7; the match to TRBD1 covers 8 bases. The V gene's germline CDR1 is SGHRS and CDR2 YFSETQ. The CDR3 totals 15 residues. The trim removed 4 bases at V and 4 bases at J, leaving 10 bases unmatched. As DNA, the CDR3 is TGCGCCAGCAGCCAAGGACAGGGAGGAATGTACGAGCAGTACTTC. Its translation is CASSQGQGGMYEQYF.

The chain is built from TRBV4-2 and TRBJ2-3; 7 bases map to TRBD2. Per germline, CDR1 LGHNA and CDR2 YNFKEQ. The CDR3 extends over 15 amino acids. J lost 5 bases, V lost 5 bases, and 10 bases had no gene match. CDR3 sequence: CASSYGTTGEDTQYF. In DNA, the CDR3 is TGTGCCAGCAGCTACGGGACTACCGGCGAAGATACGCAGTATTTT.

This sequence joins TRBV5-1 and TRBJ2-5, with no clear D. The germline gives CDR1 SGHRS, CDR2 YFSETQ. The V end was cut by 0 bases, the J end by 2 bases, with 8 bases between. CDR3 length: 14 residues. CDR3 in amino acids: CASSLESLQETQYF. In DNA, the CDR3 is TGCGCCAGCAGCTTGGAGAGCTTACAAGAGACCCAGTACTTC.

The chain employs TRBV7-9 and TRBJ1-5; 8 bases are shared with TRBD1. V shed 5 bases, J shed 6 bases, and the junction held 9 bases outside the gene matches. The CDR3 covers 15 residues. Germline V CDR1 and CDR2: SEHNR, FQNEAQ (reference sequence). This CDR3 is CASSPTGQGLQPQHF. CDR3 DNA: TGTGCCAGCAGCCCCACTGGACAGGGTCTTCAGCCCCAGCATTTT.

This chain connects TRBV4-3 to TRBJ2-2, with D maybe TRBD1 (6 bases). V lost 1 base and J 0 bases, leaving 12 bases between the germline ends. This CDR3 is 17 amino acids long. The germline CDR1 and CDR2 sequences are LGHNA and YSLEER. This CDR3 reads CASSQVFTGSNTGELFF. In DNA form, the CDR3 reads TGCGCCAGCAGCCAAGTCTTCACAGGGTCGAACACCGGGGAGCTGTTTTTT.

The chain recombines TRBV25-1 with TRBJ1-6, with 7 nucleotides matching TRBD1. The CDR3 has 15 amino acids. CDR1 and CDR2 (germline): MGHDK, SYGVNS. Trimming at V came to 4 bases and at J to 7 bases, leaving 7 bases not matched to a gene. The CDR3 region is CASSVRTGGNSPLHF. The CDR3 nucleotides read TGTGCCAGCAGTGTAAGGACAGGCGGAAATTCACCCCTCCACTTT.

The rearrangement joins TRBV5-8 to TRBJ1-5; D is undetermined. Per germline, CDR1 SGHTS and CDR2 YDEGEE. With 5 bases removed from V and 2 bases from J, the gap between germline ends came to 14 bases. The CDR3 extends over 15 amino acids. This chain's CDR3 is CASSSRPGGNQPQHF. Written as DNA, the CDR3 is TGTGCCAGCAGTTCCCGACCGGGAGGCAATCAGCCCCAGCATTTT.

The chain is built from TRBV5-1 and TRBJ2-7, with TRBD2 identical over 9 bases. V gave up 5 bases and J gave up 0 bases; unmatched junction bases: 9. The length of the CDR3 is 16 residues. Germline values: CDR1 SGHRS, CDR2 YFSETQ. CDR3 DNA sequence: TGCGCCAGCAGTTTCCGAGCGGGAGGTTCCTCCTACGAGCAGTACTTC. Residues: CASSFRAGGSSYEQYF.

The chain links TRBV5-1 to TRBJ1-1; D remains unclear. V lost 3 bases and J lost 5, with 11 bases in between. Looked up from germline, CDR1 is SGHRS and CDR2 is YFSETQ. The CDR3 is 13 amino acids. DNA of the CDR3: TGCGCCAGCAGCTCCCAAGGAGGGACTGAAGCTTTCTTT. Translating it yields CASSSQGGTEAFF.

V and J are TRBV4-1 and TRBJ2-3, with 9 bases that match TRBD2. V was clipped by 4 bases and J by 12 bases; unmatched bases: 11. Germline assignment: CDR1 MGHRA and CDR2 YSYEKL. The CDR3 totals 14 residues. In DNA, the CDR3 is TGCGCCAGCAGCCCCACAGATAGCGGGAGTGTCCAGTATTTT. Translation: CASSPTDSGSVQYF.

The chain combines TRBV6-2 or TRBV6-3 with TRBJ2-1; 10 bases align to TRBD1. This CDR3 spans 15 amino acids. With V trimmed by 6 bases and J by 9 bases, 11 bases remained unmatched. The germline V gene has CDR1 MNHEY and CDR2 SVGEGT. The CDR3 region has the DNA TGTGCCAGCAGCTCCTTAGGGACAGGGGTAATTGAGCAGTTCTTC. This translates into CASSSLGTGVIEQFF.

This clone was detected a few times. The gene calls are TRBV19 and TRBJ1-1; D remains unclear. The CDR3 consists of 14 residues. The V end lost 5 bases, the J end lost 6 bases, and 16 bases lay between the germline ends. Germline values: CDR1 LNHDA, CDR2 SQIVND (reference sequence). The CDR3 region is CASSPFPNLAEAFF. The CDR3 coding sequence is TGTGCCAGTAGTCCCTTTCCCAACTTGGCTGAAGCTTTCTTT.

The chain uses TRBV7-2 and TRBJ1-6; D gene uncertain. Trimming took 5 bases from V and 8 from J, leaving 10 bases between them. CDR3 size: 13 residues. Per the germline V gene, CDR1 is SGHTA and CDR2 is FQGNSA. CDR3 in amino acids: CASSPAGDSPLHF. The CDR3 bases are TGTGCCAGCAGCCCGGCGGGCGATTCACCCCTCCACTTT.